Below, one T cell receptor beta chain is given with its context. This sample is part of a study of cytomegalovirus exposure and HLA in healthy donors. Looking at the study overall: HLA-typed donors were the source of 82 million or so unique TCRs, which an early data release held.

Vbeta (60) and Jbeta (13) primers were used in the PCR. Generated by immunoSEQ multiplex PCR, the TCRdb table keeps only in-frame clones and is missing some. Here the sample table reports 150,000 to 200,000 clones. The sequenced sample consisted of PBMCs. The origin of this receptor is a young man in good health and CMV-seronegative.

DNA of the CDR3: TGCAGCGTCCCCACCTACAATGAGCAGTTCTTC. Its protein product is CSVPTYNEQFF. This chain joins TRBV29-1 and TRBJ2-1; D not certain. CDR3 length: 11 amino acids. The germline V and J ends were trimmed by 6 bases and 2 bases, with 5 bases remaining between them. Germline V CDR1 and CDR2: SQVTM, ANQGSEA.